This TCR beta chain was captured in a study of Ad26.COV2.S vaccination and SARS-CoV-2 variants. Method: immunoSEQ multiplex PCR; TCRdb's copy keeps in-frame clones and lacks some. The sample has 350,000 to 400,000 clones, about 88% seen once. Noted treatment: some 20 received Ad26.COV2.S at low or high dose, single or two shots; 5 received placebo; per-sample allocation not given. Material that was analyzed had been drawn on day 63 after the first vaccine or placebo injection. Trimming removed 0 bases from V and 2 bases from J; junction bases left unmatched: 1. The CDR3 is made up of 15 amino acids. Germline lookup yields CDR1 SGHTS and CDR2 YDEGEE.

The receptor's source is a person between 18 and 65 years old who received the Ad26.COV2.S COVID-19 vaccine or a placebo. The genes are TRBV5-8 and TRBJ2-1; 8 bases line up with TRBD2. The sequencing used peripheral blood, collected in a trial of Ad26.COV2.S vaccine versus placebo. The CDR3 reads CASSLVLAAYNEQFF. For the CDR3, the DNA is TGTGCCAGCAGCTTGGTACTAGCGGCCTACAATGAGCAGTTCTTC.